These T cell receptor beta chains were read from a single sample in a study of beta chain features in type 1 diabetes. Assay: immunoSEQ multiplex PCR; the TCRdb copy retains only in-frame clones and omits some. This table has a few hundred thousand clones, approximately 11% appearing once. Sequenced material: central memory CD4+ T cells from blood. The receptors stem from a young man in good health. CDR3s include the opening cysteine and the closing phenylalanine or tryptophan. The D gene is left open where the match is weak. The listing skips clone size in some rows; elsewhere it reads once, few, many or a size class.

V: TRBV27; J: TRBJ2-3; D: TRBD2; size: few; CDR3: CATGTSRSRTDTQYF; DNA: TGTGCCACCGGGACTAGCCGGTCCCGGACAGATACGCAGTATTTT
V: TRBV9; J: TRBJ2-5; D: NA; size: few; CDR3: CASSVLGETQYF; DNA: TGTGCCAGCAGCGTACTGGGAGAGACCCAGTACTTC
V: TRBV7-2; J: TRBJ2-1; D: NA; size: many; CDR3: CASSSGGLENEQFF; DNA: TGTGCCAGCAGCTCAGGTGGGCTTGAAAATGAGCAGTTCTTC
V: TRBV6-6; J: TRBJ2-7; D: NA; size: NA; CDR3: CASRLGVNSQSYEQYF; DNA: TGTGCCAGCAGGTTGGGAGTAAACTCACAATCCTACGAGCAGTACTTC
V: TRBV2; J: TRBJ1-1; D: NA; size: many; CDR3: CASSVGLTEAFF; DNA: TGTGCCAGCAGTGTGGGGCTAACTGAAGCTTTCTTT
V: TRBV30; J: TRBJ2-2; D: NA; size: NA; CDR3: CAWRPGRRLPDTGELFF; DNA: TGTGCCTGGAGACCGGGACGGAGGTTACCCGACACCGGGGAGCTGTTTTTT
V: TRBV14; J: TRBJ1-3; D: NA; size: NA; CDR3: CASSRRLGSQASGNTIYF; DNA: TGTGCCAGCAGTCGCCGGTTGGGATCCCAGGCCTCTGGAAACACCATATATTTT
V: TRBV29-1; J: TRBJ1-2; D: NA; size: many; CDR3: CSVELGSSGYTF; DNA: TGCAGCGTTGAATTAGGGAGTAGTGGCTACACCTTC
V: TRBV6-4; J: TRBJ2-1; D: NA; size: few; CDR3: CASSATRPGATPYNEQFF; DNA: TGTGCCAGCAGTGCTACCAGACCGGGGGCCACGCCCTACAATGAGCAGTTCTTC
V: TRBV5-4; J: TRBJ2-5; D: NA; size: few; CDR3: CASSIQTGRGETQYF; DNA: TGTGCCAGCAGCATACAGACGGGCCGGGGAGAGACCCAGTACTTC
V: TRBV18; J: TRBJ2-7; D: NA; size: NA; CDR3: CASSPAQGYEQYF; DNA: TGTGCCAGCTCACCAGCACAGGGCTACGAGCAGTACTTC
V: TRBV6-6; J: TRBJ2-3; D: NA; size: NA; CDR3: CATREVGHTDTQYF; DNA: TGTGCCACGAGAGAAGTGGGACACACAGATACGCAGTATTTT
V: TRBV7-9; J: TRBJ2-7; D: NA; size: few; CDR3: CASSLGGTGGEQYF; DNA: TGTGCCAGCAGCTTAGGAGGGACCGGGGGCGAGCAGTACTTC
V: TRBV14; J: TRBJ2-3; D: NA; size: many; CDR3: CASSQDVRTTQYF; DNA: TGTGCCAGCAGCCAAGATGTGAGGACCACGCAGTATTTT
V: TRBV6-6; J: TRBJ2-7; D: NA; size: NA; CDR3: CASSPSTAFYEQYF; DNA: TGTGCCAGCAGTCCCTCGACAGCCTTCTACGAGCAGTACTTC
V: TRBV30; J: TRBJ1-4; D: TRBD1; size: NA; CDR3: CARGQGREKLFF; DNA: TGTGCCCGCGGACAGGGCAGGGAAAAACTGTTTTTT
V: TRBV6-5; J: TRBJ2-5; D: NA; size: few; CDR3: CASLSGPQETQYF; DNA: TGTGCCAGCCTATCTGGACCGCAAGAGACCCAGTACTTC
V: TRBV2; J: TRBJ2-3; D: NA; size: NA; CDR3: CASSWQISTDTQYF; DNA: TGTGCCAGCAGTTGGCAGATTAGCACAGATACGCAGTATTTT
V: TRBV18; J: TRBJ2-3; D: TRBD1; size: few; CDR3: CASSPSAGGEDTQYF; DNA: TGTGCCAGCTCACCATCCGCAGGGGGCGAAGATACGCAGTATTTT
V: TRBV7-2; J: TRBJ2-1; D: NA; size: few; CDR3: CASSPMRYNEQFF; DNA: TGTGCCAGCAGCCCGATGCGCTACAATGAGCAGTTCTTC
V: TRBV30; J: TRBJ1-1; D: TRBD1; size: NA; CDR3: CAWSAGTGITFEAFF; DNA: TGTGCCTGGAGCGCCGGGACAGGCATAACATTTGAAGCTTTCTTT
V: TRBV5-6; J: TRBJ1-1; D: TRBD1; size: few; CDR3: CASSRNPGTGKEAFF; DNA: TGTGCCAGCAGCAGAAACCCGGGGACAGGAAAAGAAGCTTTCTTT
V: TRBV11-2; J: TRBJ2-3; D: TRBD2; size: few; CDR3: CASNPTSGTDTQYF; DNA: TGTGCCAGCAACCCGACTAGCGGCACAGATACGCAGTATTTT
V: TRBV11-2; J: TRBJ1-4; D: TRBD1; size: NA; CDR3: CASTFGQGGEKLFF; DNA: TGTGCCAGCACCTTCGGACAGGGTGGGGAAAAACTGTTTTTT
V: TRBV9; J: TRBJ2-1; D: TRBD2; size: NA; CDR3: CASSATSGIFNEQFF; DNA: TGTGCCAGCAGTGCAACTAGCGGGATTTTCAATGAGCAGTTCTTC
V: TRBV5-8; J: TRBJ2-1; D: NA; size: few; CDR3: CASSLVRDEQFF; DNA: TGTGCCAGCAGCTTGGTACGGGATGAGCAGTTCTTC
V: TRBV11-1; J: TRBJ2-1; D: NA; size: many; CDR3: CASSFQLGSYNEQFF; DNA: TGTGCCAGCAGCTTCCAACTGGGCTCCTACAATGAGCAGTTCTTC
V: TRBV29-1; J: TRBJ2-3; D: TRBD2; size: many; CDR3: CSVVGRGETDTQYF; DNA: TGCAGCGTTGTCGGACGGGGGGAAACAGATACGCAGTATTTT
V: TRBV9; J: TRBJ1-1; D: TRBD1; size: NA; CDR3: CASSVDRAGTEAFF; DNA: TGTGCCAGCAGCGTTGACAGGGCTGGTACTGAAGCTTTCTTT
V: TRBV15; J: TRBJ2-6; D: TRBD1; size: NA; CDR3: CATSRDRASGANVLTF; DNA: TGTGCCACCAGCAGGGACAGGGCTTCTGGGGCCAACGTCCTGACTTTC
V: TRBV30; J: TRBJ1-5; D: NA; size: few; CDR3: CALRGRGGDNQPQHF; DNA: TGTGCCTTGAGGGGACGGGGAGGGGACAATCAGCCCCAGCATTTT
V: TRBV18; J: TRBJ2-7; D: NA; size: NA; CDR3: CASSTGLRSYEQYF; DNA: TGTGCCAGCTCAACGGGACTGCGCTCCTACGAGCAGTACTTC
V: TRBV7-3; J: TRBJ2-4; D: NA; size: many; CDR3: CASSLPSSKNIQYF; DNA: TGTGCCAGCAGCTTACCTTCTTCCAAAAACATTCAGTACTTC
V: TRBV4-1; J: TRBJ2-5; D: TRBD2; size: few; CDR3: CASSQVRSGRAMETQYF; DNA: TGCGCCAGCAGCCAAGTTCGTAGCGGGAGGGCAATGGAGACCCAGTACTTC
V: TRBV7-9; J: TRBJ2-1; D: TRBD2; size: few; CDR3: CASSPSSGRVYNEQFF; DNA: TGTGCCAGCAGCCCCTCGAGCGGGAGGGTCTACAATGAGCAGTTCTTC
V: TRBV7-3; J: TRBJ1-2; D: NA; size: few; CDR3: CASSLLRESGYTF; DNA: TGTGCCAGCAGCTTACTCAGGGAGTCGGGCTACACCTTC
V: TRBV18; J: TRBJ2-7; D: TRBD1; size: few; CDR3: CASSPPGQGVRNEQYF; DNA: TGTGCCAGCTCACCCCCGGGACAGGGGGTTCGGAACGAGCAGTACTTC
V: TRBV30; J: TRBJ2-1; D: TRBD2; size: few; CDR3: CAWSGVAGGRLNNEQFF; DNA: TGTGCCTGGAGTGGAGTAGCGGGAGGGCGCTTGAACAATGAGCAGTTCTTC
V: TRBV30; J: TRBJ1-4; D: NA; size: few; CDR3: CAWSVRGGWGEKLFF; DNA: TGTGCCTGGAGTGTACGCGGGGGCTGGGGTGAAAAACTGTTTTTT
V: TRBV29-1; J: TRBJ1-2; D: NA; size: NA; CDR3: CSVVDSYGYTF; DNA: TGCAGCGTAGTGGACAGCTATGGCTACACCTTC
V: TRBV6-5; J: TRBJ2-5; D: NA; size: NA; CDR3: CASTRTSETQYF; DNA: TGTGCCAGCACTAGGACATCAGAGACCCAGTACTTC
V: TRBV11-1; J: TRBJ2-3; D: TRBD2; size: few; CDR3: CASSFPGGLTDTQYF; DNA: TGTGCCAGCAGCTTCCCGGGAGGGCTTACAGATACGCAGTATTTT
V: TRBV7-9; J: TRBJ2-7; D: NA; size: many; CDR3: CASSFDPVLNEQYF; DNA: TGTGCCAGCAGCTTCGACCCAGTATTAAACGAGCAGTACTTC
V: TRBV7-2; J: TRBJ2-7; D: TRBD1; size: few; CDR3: CASSIRQGSYEQYF; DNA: TGTGCCAGCAGCATCCGACAGGGCTCCTACGAGCAGTACTTC
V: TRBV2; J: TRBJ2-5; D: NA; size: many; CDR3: CASSEALRDGTQYF; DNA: TGTGCCAGCAGTGAAGCGCTCAGGGACGGGACCCAGTACTTC
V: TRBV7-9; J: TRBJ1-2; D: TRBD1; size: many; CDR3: CASSRRRDRLEDGYTF; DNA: TGTGCCAGCAGCCGACGGCGGGACAGACTCGAGGATGGCTACACCTTC
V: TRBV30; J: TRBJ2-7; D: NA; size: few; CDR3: CAWSDIGRGNAYEQYF; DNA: TGTGCCTGGAGTGACATTGGAAGGGGGAATGCCTACGAGCAGTACTTC
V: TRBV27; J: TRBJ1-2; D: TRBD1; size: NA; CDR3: CASRRGQALNYGYTF; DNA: TGTGCCAGCAGGCGGGGACAGGCGCTTAACTATGGCTACACCTTC
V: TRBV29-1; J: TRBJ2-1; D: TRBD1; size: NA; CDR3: CSVAGQGHNEQFF; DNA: TGCAGCGTTGCGGGACAGGGGCACAATGAGCAGTTCTTC
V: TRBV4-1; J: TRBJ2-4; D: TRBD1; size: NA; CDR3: CASSQVGQGAKNIQYF; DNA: TGCGCCAGCAGCCAAGTGGGACAGGGTGCCAAAAACATTCAGTACTTC
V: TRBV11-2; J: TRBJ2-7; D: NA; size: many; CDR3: CASSLDRHPHEQYF; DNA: TGTGCCAGCAGCTTAGATAGGCATCCCCACGAGCAGTACTTC
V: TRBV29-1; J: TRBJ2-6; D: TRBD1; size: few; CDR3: CSVGDSRGRGANVLTF; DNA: TGCAGCGTAGGAGACTCCAGGGGGCGCGGGGCCAACGTCCTGACTTTC
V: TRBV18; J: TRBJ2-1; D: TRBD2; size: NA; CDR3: CASSRTLADYNEQFF; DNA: TGTGCCAGCTCACGTACTCTAGCGGACTACAATGAGCAGTTCTTC
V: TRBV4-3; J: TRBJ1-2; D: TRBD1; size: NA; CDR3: CASSQGGQANYGYTF; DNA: TGCGCCAGCAGCCAAGGCGGACAGGCTAACTATGGCTACACCTTC
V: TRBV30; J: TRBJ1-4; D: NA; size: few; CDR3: CAWSAFGEGGEKLFF; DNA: TGTGCCTGGAGTGCCTTCGGGGAGGGCGGGGAAAAACTGTTTTTT
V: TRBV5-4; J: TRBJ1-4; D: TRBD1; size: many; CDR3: CASSKWTGGIEKLFF; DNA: TGTGCCAGCAGCAAGTGGACAGGGGGCATTGAAAAACTGTTTTTT
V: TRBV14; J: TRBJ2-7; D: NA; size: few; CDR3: CASSPGASYEQYF; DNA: TGTGCCAGCAGCCCAGGGGCCTCCTACGAGCAGTACTTC
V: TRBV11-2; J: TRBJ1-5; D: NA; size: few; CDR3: CASRHGVNQPQHF; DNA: TGTGCCAGCAGACACGGGGTCAATCAGCCCCAGCATTTT
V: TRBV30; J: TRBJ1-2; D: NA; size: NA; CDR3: CAWSVKSITGYGYTF; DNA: TGTGCCTGGAGTGTAAAATCTATTACCGGTTATGGCTACACCTTC
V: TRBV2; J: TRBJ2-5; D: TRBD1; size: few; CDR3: CASSEGGTGGNQETQYF; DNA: TGTGCCAGCAGTGAAGGTGGGACAGGGGGTAACCAAGAGACCCAGTACTTC